This T cell receptor (beta chain) was captured by sequencing in a study of blood T cell repertoires in COVID-19. Measured with immunoSEQ multiplex PCR; TCRdb has only the in-frame clones, and not every one. In the table there are fewer than 200,000 clones, roughly 88% of which are singletons. J lost 4 bases, V lost 6 bases, and 7 bases had no gene match. The CDR3 runs 15 residues. Germline V gives CDR1 MNHEY, CDR2 SVGAGI. Sequencing used peripheral blood. This TCR derives from a man aged 60 to 69 who had recovered from COVID-19. The chain employs TRBV6-5 and TRBJ2-2; 8 nucleotides line up with TRBD1. In DNA form, the CDR3 reads TGTGCCAGCAGGGCTCAGGGGGCAACCACCGGGGAGCTGTTTTTT. Protein sequence: CASRAQGATTGELFF.